The T cell receptor (delta chain) under discussion was sequenced for a study of γδ T cells in repeated Plasmodium falciparum infection. Study at large: Some Malian samples span acute malaria episodes; others come from no-transmission periods.

The table lists this clone with a few counts. The protein recorded in TCRdb matches a much larger clone and deviates from this DNA's translation at residue 7, suggesting a read error; the protein here is obtained by translating the DNA. TCRdb re-called the multiplex PCR reads with CATT. The repertoire holds 70,000 to 95,000 delta-chain clones, with over 1.1% as singletons. The sequenced sample consisted of gamma-delta T cells from blood. The origin of this receptor is a pool of human donors (malaria-infected and uninfected, not separated).

Here the CDR3 reads CACDRRRGDTRFWDTRQMFF. CDR3 bases: TGTGCCTGTGACCGGAGACGGGGGGATACGCGTTTCTGGGACACCCGACAGATGTTTTTC. This chain connects TRDV2 to TRDJ3; 10 bases fit TRDD3. Trimming removed 3 bases from V and 3 bases from J; junction bases left unmatched: 13. Looked up from germline, CDR1 is GEAIGNYY and CDR2 is EKD. The CDR3 has 20 residues.